This entry is about one TCR beta chain. Its antigen is unknown. No much larger clone is present one base from it, and per-base qualities are unavailable. The data were taken from a study of cytomegalovirus exposure and HLA in healthy donors (TCRdb year 2017). At the level of the whole study: In an earlier analysis of around 540 of the donors, under 300 Gb of sequence data and 90 million to 130 million unique TCR beta sequences from approximately 180 million T cells were reported. An early release that covered 500 to 800 HLA-typed donors contained approximately 300 gigabases of sequencing data and some 87 million unique TCR sequences. The genetic ancestry cluster associated with self-reported Caucasian donors included 81% of the roughly 380 genotyped donors. The study was designed to test whether signatures of past pathogen exposure could be identified by cataloging public T cell receptors. The study profiled the T cell repertoires of hundreds of subjects by immunosequencing and related them to cytomegalovirus serostatus. A separate validation cohort of roughly 120 different subjects was used in addition to the roughly 720-subject first cohort. The study combined high-throughput TCR immunosequencing, statistical association of individual TCRs with disease status, and machine learning to predict cytomegalovirus infection status. To study patterns of TCR occurrence, a later analysis re-analyzed previously published TCR beta repertoires from 666 donors and added high-resolution HLA genotyping. The later analysis used no new phenotypic data to find candidate immune exposures, relying instead on TCR beta sequences and their occurrence across donors. In an earlier analysis of roughly 540 of the donors, high-throughput TCR beta sequencing was used to judge whether each TCR beta V gene segment behaved as functional or pseudogenic. Donor age, sex, ethnicity and CMV serostatus were compiled together with the repertoire data. A later genetic analysis used genome-wide SNP genotypes for about three fifths of the 666 donors, treating that subset as a discovery cohort. All discovery cohort repertoires had been generated on a single sequencing platform. Class I and class II HLA loci were covered by the typing at four-digit resolution. Typing coverage differed by locus: A, B, C, DRB1 and DQB1 were typed in roughly 620-630 donors, DQA1 in roughly 510, DPA1 in some 600, and DPB1 in 472. Several DR-DQ haplotypes were handled as single units for association and clustering, since linkage in the cohort was strong. On average, roughly 200,000 unique TCR beta nucleotide sequences were sequenced per donor among some 420 genotyped donors of the cohort, with roughly 18% of those sequences being non-productive.

The investigation overall reported the following: This cohort had only TCR beta chains sequenced, and the lack of alpha or paired-chain data limited which features could be detected. The classifier was reported to diagnose cytomegalovirus status with high specificity and sensitivity in both the original and validation cohorts. Roughly uniform sequencing depth across donors was assumed in presence/absence analyses, although this assumption may not hold. Several of the top co-occurrence clusters appeared to be linked to parvovirus B19, influenza, CMV and Epstein-Barr virus, according to a later analysis. For the cohort, immune exposure information was limited to CMV serostatus. Compared with equally common non-associated chains, HLA-associated TCR beta chains in a later analysis were more clonally expanded and had lower generation probabilities. Because some donors lacked HLA typing at each locus, the association tests relied only on the typed subset. Because counts were too low, some 17 rarely observed V segments, including chromosome 9 orphons, were left out of the earlier analysis of a few hundred of the donors. Specific HLA alleles were associated with 18,000 or so TCR beta sequences at a false discovery rate of 0.05 in a later analysis. A few of the identified cytomegalovirus-associated TCR beta chains were confirmed in vitro to be specific for cytomegalovirus antigens. According to a later genetic analysis, donors in an Asian-associated ancestry cluster had fewer N-insertions in productive TCRs than the approximately 710-donor mean. V-gene and J-gene trimming of TCR beta chains was associated with a missense DCLRE1C variant in a later genetic analysis, and the association was replicated in an independent cohort. A later analysis found that most CMV-associated TCR beta chains appeared HLA-restricted, with HLA associations seemingly driven largely by CMV exposure. Correlated functional status among segregating V segments might be attributable to linkage disequilibrium, but an unknown experimental factor could not be ruled out. When HLA alleles, especially DR and DQ, strongly co-occurred, attributing TCR associations to individual alleles was difficult. The study gave a list of some 150 TCR beta chains associated with cytomegalovirus. Most TCR sequences were observed very rarely across donors, whereas some public TCRs were present in many individuals. In an earlier analysis of 450 to 750 of the donors, most TCR beta V segments appeared in productive rearrangements about 87% or about 30% of the time, broadly matching IMGT annotations. A further reported finding was that TCR beta sequences accurately predicted the HLA-A and HLA-B alleles for most subjects in the first cohort. It was suggested by the authors that the approach could potentially be generalized to other disease states and immunological phenotypes. The sequencing pipeline was judged likely to have produced a cluster of highly shared sequence variants as a technical artifact. In a later analysis, the rate of TCR association differed among HLA loci, with DRB1 alleles having the most associated TCRs and HLA-C alleles having the fewest.

The cohort consisted of 600 or so healthy bone marrow donors. At the time of sampling, every cohort member was nominally healthy, though immune exposures that went unrecorded were likely present. The donor tested CMV seropositive, placing the donor among the roughly 300 seropositive members of the cohort. A peripheral blood sample was collected from each donor, and TCR beta sequencing was performed on peripheral blood mononuclear cells. Genomic DNA extraction from the blood cell samples was performed with the Qiagen DNeasy Blood Extraction Kit. The library was made by the immunoSEQ multiplex PCR assay. A mixture of 60 forward primers for TCR Vbeta segments and 13 reverse primers for TCR Jbeta segments was used in the multiplex PCR. The CDR3 region of rearranged TCR beta genes was amplified from genomic DNA by a multiplex PCR assay. Amplified TCR beta libraries were sequenced as 87-base-pair reads on the Illumina HiSeq System. Per the source publication's procedure: A later analysis counted 65 million to 90 million unique TCR beta chains across the 640 or so repertoires, and roughly 9.9 million of these chains were shared by at least two donors. Raw reads were error-corrected and collapsed into unique sequences by a nearest-neighbor algorithm in which closely related sequences were merged to remove PCR and sequencing errors. Alignment of CDR3 sequences to IMGT reference sequences was used to assign V, D and J gene segments. Each retained sequence needed at least a six-nucleotide match to both a V gene segment and a J gene segment. Rearrangements were called productive when the CDR3 lacked stop codons and stayed in frame with V and J; all others were non-productive. CDR3 was defined by IMGT convention, running from the second conserved V-encoded cysteine to the conserved J-encoded phenylalanine. In an earlier analysis of roughly 580 of the donors, sequences lacking an unambiguous match to a single V gene segment were excluded. An earlier analysis of over 450 of the donors classified V segments as functional when productive rearrangements were above 56.7% and as segregating when the standard deviation between donors was above 5%. To diagnose cytomegalovirus status from the catalog of TCR beta chain sequences, a statistical classification framework was built. In a later analysis, TCR nucleotide sequences were compared against IMGT/GENE-DB human TR gene sequences so that V and J genes could be assigned. Using the TCRdist pipeline, a later analysis assigned CDR3 sequences along with most-parsimonious VDJ recombination scenarios. In a later analysis, each TCR beta chain was defined by its CDR3 amino acid sequence together with its V-gene family, and reads without a unique V-gene family were excluded. A later analysis removed 592 highly shared, low-generation-probability nucleotide sequences to deal with suspected cross-contamination and a sequencing artifact. A later analysis calculated a clonal expansion index for each public chain from normalized within-repertoire ranks of inferred template counts. A later analysis computed generation probabilities with a VDJ recombination model fitted to out-of-frame rearrangements, and checked the results against IGoR. A later analysis scored TCR-TCR, TCR-HLA and TCR-CMV co-occurrence with hypergeometric tests, applying a repertoire-size bias correction to TCR pairs. A later analysis estimated false discovery rates by permuting HLA or CMV assignments 20 times. A later analysis grouped co-occurring TCRs with DBSCAN, adding TCRdist sequence similarity when clustering within HLA-allele-positive subsets. Repertoires with fewer than 30,000 or more than 120,000 public chains, plus five repertoires with anomalous nucleotide sharing, were excluded from co-occurrence clustering. The clones in this table, taken by TCRdb from immuneACCESS, are in-frame only. Not every clone is retained; where verified, under half of the shortfall comes from an unresolved V gene, and the cause of the rest is unknown. From that table come the V and J calls and clone size; the DNA was used to work out D and trimming. This sample is represented by under 150,000 clones; roughly four fifths of them were singletons. The ten largest clones add up to under 2% of the sample.

The clonotype comes from a female donor in good health and CMV-seropositive. The sequencing input was PBMCs.

The DNA is as follows: TGCGCCAGCAGCATACTAGCGGGGACAGATACGCAGTATTTT. The resulting protein is CASSILAGTDTQYF. The rearrangement combines TRBV5-1 with TRBJ2-3; a stretch of 10 junction bases matches TRBD2. The germline V gene gives CDR1 as SGHRS and CDR2 as YFSETQ. The cysteine opens and the phenylalanine closes a CDR3 of 14 amino acids. CDR3 DNA is the only sequence kept; it has 42 bases, read in frame from the first base. V ends up 4 bases short and J 3 bases short, with an unmatched junction base count of 2.